Listed below are T cell receptor beta chains from one sample, sequenced in a study of vaccination and CD4 T cells after COVID-19. These receptors' targets are unknown. TCRdb ran MiXCR on the PCR reads and lists one entry per CDR3 protein. The sample lists 15,000 to 20,000 distinct CDR3 sequences, around 44% occurring once. Source: CD4+ T cells from blood, cultured in vitro, taken after SARS-CoV-2 vaccination. The source is a human donor who had recovered from COVID-19. The CDR3 runs from the conserved cysteine through the conserved F or W.

V gene,CDR3 protein
TRBV9,CASSVGSSSMETQYF
TRBV6-2/TRBV6-3,CASIALVEAGANVLTF
TRBV11-3,CASSLDGWPAATYTEAFF
TRBV7-2,CASSLAAGAYEQYF
TRBV7-2,CASSLAPTARETQYF
TRBV7-8,CASSSTSGHYEQYF
TRBV6-5,CASSFGQGAGELFF
TRBV12-3/TRBV12-4,CASSFKLGYEQYF
TRBV12-3/TRBV12-4,CASSTGPGANVLTF
TRBV20-1,CSARDGAMPGTEAFF
TRBV27,CASSLYQGASPLHF
TRBV20-1,CSALTEANTEAFF
TRBV19,CASSRDTLNTEAFF
TRBV12-3/TRBV12-4,CASSSGQGQQPQHF
TRBV6-1,CASRRQGASYEQYF
TRBV19,CASRVGSSYNSPLHF
TRBV23-1,CASSRGRKNTEAFF
TRBV6-2/TRBV6-3,CASRRSGGPPTDTQYF
TRBV12-3/TRBV12-4,CASTRMAVNTEAFF
TRBV27,CASSLWTGREQYF
TRBV19,CASSILGSLSYNEQFF
TRBV5-8,CASSSGLVSNTEAFF
TRBV19,CASSVTGTLMGTEAFF
TRBV7-3,CASSLTGVIGQDKAQQFF
TRBV7-8,CASSHRTGRAGGGYTF
TRBV20-1,CSARGSGDKSEAFF
TRBV7-9,CASSLALGGSGGYTF
TRBV5-4,CASSLGLGSQYF
TRBV6-1,CASTTEASTGLNTEAFF
TRBV20-1,CSASQGTGNQPQHF
TRBV10-3,CAISDLQGGTEAFF
TRBV4-1,CASSHPGLAGGPGRETQYF
TRBV11-3,CASSPGQGFFQETQYF